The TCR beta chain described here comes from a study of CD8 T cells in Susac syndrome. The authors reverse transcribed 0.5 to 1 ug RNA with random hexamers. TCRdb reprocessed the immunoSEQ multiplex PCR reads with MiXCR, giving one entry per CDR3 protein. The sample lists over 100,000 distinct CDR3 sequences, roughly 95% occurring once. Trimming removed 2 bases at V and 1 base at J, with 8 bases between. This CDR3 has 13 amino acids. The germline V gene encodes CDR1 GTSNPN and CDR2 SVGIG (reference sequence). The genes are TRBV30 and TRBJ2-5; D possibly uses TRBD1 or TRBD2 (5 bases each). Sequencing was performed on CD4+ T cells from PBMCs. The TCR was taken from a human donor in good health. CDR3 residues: CAWSRGAQETQYF. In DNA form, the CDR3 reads TGTGCCTGGAGTCGAGGGGCCCAAGAGACCCAGTACTTC. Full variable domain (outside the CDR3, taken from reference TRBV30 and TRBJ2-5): SQTIHQWPATLVQPVGSPLSLECTVEGTSNPNLYWYRQAAGRGLQLLFYSVGIGQISSEVPQNLSASRPQDRQFILSSKKLLLSDSGFYLCAWSRGAQETQYFGPGTRLLVL.